A single T cell receptor beta chain is shown here with its context. The antigen is not known. Single viable CD3+CD4+CD8-CD45RO+ cells were sorted as the memory CD4+ T cells. V shed 5 bases, J shed 5 bases, and the junction held 8 bases outside the gene matches. CDR3 size: 15 residues. The germline gives CDR1 LNHDA, CDR2 SQIVND (reference sequence). Authors' methods: Out-of-frame sequences were removed, leaving 2 million to 2.5 million distinct TCRbeta sequences. Generated by immunoSEQ multiplex PCR, the TCRdb table keeps only in-frame clones and is missing some. V, J and clone size reflect that table, while D and trimming were determined from the DNA. This table holds about 48,000 clones, about three quarters found once. This sample stems from a study of memory CD4+ T cells and cytomegalovirus serostatus. General study points: The CMV-associated TCR signature appears largely within the CD4+ memory repertoire.

The sample comprised memory CD4+ T cells from blood. The chain links TRBV19 to TRBJ1-4; 7 bases are a match to TRBD1. The TCR originated in an adult in good health and CMV-seronegative. The CDR3 here is CASSSRDSINEKLFF. DNA for the CDR3: TGTGCCAGTAGTTCCCGGGACAGTATAAATGAAAAACTGTTTTTT.